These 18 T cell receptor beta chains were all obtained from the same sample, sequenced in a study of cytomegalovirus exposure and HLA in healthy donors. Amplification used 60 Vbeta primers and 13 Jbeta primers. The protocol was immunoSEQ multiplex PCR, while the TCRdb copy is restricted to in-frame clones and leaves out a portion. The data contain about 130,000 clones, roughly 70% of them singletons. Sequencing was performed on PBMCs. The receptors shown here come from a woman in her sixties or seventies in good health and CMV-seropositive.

The CDR3 loop reads CASSLDSPSYNEQFF. The CDR3, as DNA: TGCGCCAGCAGCTTGGACTCTCCCTCCTACAATGAGCAGTTCTTC. The chain recombines TRBV5-1 with TRBJ2-1; no firm D call. Germline V gene data show CDR1 as SGHRS and CDR2 as YFSETQ. V was cut by 0 bases and J by 0 bases, with 7 bases left in between. This CDR3 has 15 amino acids.

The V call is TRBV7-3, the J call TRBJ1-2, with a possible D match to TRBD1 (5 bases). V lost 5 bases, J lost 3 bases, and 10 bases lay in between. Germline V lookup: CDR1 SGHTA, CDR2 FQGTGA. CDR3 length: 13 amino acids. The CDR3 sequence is CASSPSGDYGYTF. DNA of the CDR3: TGTGCCAGCAGCCCGTCGGGGGACTATGGCTACACCTTC.

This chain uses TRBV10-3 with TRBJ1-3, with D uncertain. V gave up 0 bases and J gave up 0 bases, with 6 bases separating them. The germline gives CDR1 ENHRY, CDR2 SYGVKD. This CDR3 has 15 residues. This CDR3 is CAISESMSSGNTIYF. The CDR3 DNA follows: TGTGCCATCAGTGAGTCCATGAGCTCTGGAAACACCATATATTTT.

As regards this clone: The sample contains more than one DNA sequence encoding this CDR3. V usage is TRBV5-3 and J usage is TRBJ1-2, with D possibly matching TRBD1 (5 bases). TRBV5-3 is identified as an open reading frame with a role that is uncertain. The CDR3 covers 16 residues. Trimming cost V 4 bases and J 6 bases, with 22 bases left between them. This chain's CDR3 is CARSITTGTGGNGYTF. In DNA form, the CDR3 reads TGTGCCAGAAGCATAACCACCGGGACGGGGGGGAATGGCTACACCTTC.

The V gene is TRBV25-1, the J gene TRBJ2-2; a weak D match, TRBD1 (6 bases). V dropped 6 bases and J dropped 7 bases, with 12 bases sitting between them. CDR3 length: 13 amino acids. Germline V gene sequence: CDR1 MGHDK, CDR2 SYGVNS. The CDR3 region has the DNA TGTGCCAGCAGCAGGGAAGGGGGCGGGGAGCTGTTTTTT. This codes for CASSREGGGELFF.

CDR3 residues: CASSPTSGYNEQFF. CDR3 DNA: TGTGCCAGCAGCCCGACTAGCGGGTACAATGAGCAGTTCTTC. This chain connects TRBV7-2 to TRBJ2-1, with 10 positions matching TRBD2. The germline gives CDR1 SGHTA, CDR2 FQGNSA. The CDR3 is made up of 14 amino acids. After removal of 5 bases from V and 4 bases from J, the junction contained 2 bases not matched to a gene.

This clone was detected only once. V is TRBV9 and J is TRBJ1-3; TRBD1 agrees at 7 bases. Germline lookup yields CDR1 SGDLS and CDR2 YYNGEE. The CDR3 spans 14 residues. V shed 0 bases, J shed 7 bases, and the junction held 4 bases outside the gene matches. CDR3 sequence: CASSVGQGVNTIYF. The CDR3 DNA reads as TGTGCCAGCAGCGTAGGACAGGGTGTCAACACCATATATTTT.

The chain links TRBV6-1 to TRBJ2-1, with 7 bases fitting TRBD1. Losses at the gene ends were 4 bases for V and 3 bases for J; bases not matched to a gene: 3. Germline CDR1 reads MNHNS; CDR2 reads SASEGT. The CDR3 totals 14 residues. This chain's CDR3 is CASSVTGVYNEQFF. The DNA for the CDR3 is TGTGCCAGCAGTGTTACAGGGGTCTACAATGAGCAGTTCTTC.

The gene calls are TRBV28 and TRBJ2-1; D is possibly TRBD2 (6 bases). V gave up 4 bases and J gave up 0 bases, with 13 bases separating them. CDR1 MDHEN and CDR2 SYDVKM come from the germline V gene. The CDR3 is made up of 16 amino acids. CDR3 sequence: CASSSPGGSSYNEQFF. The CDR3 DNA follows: TGTGCCAGCAGTTCCCCCGGAGGGAGCTCCTACAATGAGCAGTTCTTC.

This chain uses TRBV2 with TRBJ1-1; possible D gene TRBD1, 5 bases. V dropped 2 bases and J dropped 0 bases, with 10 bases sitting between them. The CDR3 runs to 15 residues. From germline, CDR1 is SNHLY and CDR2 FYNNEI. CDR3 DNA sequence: TGTGCCAGCAGTGAAAACAGGCTCATGAACACTGAAGCTTTCTTT. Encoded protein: CASSENRLMNTEAFF.

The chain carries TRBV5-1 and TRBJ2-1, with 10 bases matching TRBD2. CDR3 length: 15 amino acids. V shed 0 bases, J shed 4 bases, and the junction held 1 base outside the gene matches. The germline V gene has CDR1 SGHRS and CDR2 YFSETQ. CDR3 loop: CASSLERGGYNEQFF. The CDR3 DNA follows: TGCGCCAGCAGCTTGGAGCGGGGGGGGTACAATGAGCAGTTCTTC.

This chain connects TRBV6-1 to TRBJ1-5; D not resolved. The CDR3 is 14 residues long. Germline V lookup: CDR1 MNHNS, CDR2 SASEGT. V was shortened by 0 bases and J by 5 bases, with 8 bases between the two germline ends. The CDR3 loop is CASSEAAAYQPQHF. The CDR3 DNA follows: TGTGCCAGCAGTGAAGCGGCCGCATATCAGCCCCAGCATTTT.

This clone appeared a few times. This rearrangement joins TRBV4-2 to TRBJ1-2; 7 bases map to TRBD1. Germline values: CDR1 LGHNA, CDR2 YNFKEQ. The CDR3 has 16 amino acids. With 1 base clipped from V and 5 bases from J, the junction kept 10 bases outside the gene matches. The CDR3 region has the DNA TGTGCCAGCAGCCAAGTCCCCGGACAGGAGTTATATGGCTACACCTTC. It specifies CASSQVPGQELYGYTF.

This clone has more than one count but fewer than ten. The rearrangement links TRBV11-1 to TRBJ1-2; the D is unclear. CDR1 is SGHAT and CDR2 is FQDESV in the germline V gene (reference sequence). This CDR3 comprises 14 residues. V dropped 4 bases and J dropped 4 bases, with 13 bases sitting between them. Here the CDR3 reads CASSSRASGYGYTF. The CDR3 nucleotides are TGTGCCAGCAGCTCGCGGGCCAGCGGCTATGGCTACACCTTC.

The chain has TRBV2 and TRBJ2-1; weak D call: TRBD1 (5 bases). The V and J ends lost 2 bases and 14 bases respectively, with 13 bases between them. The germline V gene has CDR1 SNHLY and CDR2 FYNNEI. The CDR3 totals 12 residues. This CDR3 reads CASSERRDKKFF. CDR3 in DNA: TGTGCCAGCAGTGAACGCAGGGATAAGAAGTTCTTC.

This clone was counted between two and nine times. The CDR3 region is CARLTGPEQYF. For the CDR3, the DNA is TGTGCCAGATTAACAGGGCCCGAGCAGTACTTC. The chain carries TRBV9 and TRBJ2-7; a possible D gene is TRBD1 (6 bases). V was shortened by 8 bases and J by 6 bases, with 12 bases between the two germline ends. Germline CDR1 is SGDLS and CDR2 is YYNGEE. CDR3 length: 11 amino acids.

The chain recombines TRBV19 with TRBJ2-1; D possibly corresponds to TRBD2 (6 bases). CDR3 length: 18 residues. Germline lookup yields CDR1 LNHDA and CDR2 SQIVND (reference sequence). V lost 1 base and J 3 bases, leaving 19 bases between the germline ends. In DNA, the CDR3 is TGTGCCAGTAGTATAGGTCCTAGTAGCGGACGATTCTACAATGAGCAGTTCTTC. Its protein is CASSIGPSSGRFYNEQFF.

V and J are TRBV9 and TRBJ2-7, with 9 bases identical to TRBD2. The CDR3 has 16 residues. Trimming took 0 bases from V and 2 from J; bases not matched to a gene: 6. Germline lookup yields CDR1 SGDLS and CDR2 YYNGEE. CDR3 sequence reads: CASSVDPAGGTYEQYF. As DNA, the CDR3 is TGTGCCAGCAGCGTAGATCCAGCGGGAGGAACCTACGAGCAGTACTTC. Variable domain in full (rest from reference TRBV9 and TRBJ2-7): DSGVTQTPKHLITATGQRVTLRCSPRSGDLSVYWYQQSLDQGLQFLIQYYNGEERAKGNILERFSAQQFPDLHSELNLSSLELGDSALYFCASSVDPAGGTYEQYFGPGTRLTVT.